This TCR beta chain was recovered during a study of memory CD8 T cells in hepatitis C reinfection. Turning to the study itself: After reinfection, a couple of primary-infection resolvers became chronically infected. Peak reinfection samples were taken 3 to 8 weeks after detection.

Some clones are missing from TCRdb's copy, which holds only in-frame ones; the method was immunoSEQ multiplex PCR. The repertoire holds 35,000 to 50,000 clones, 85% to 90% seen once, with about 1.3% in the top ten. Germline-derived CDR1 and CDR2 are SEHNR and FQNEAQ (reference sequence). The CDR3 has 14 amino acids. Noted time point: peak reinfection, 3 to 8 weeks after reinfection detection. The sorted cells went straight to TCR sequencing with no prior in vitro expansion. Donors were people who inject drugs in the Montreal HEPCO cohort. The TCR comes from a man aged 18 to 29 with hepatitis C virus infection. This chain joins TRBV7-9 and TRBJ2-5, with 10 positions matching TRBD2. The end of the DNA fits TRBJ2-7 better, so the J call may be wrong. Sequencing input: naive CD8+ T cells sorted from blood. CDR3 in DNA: TGTGCCAGCAGCCCAGGACTAGCGGCCTACGAGCAGTACTTC. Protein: CASSPGLAAYEQYF.